Below are 25 T cell receptor beta chains sequenced from a single sample in a study of Ad26.COV2.S vaccination and SARS-CoV-2 variants (dated by TCRdb to 2020 to 2022). Libraries were constructed by the immunoSEQ multiplex PCR assay. Held by TCRdb, this immuneACCESS table contains in-frame sequences only and omits some clones. Under half of the omission traces to an unresolved V gene where checked; the cause of the rest is unknown. The sample table lists some 300,000 clones, around four fifths of them with a count of one. In total, the top ten clones hold 2.1% of the sample. Sample treatment or condition, as interpreted from the label and publication: 19 received Ad26.COV2.S at low or high dose, single or two shots; about 5 received placebo; per-sample allocation not given. For vaccine and placebo recipients, the sequenced repertoires came from samples collected on day 63 after the first injection.

The starting material was peripheral blood, obtained in a trial of Ad26.COV2.S vaccine versus placebo. These receptors were obtained from a person between 18 and 59 years old who received the Ad26.COV2.S COVID-19 vaccine or a placebo.

The chain joins TRBV19 to TRBJ1-4, with unresolved D. Between the trimmed V and J ends, which lost 7 bases and 8 bases, there was a span of 17 bases. CDR3 length: 14 residues. Germline-derived CDR1 and CDR2 are LNHDA and SQIVND (reference sequence). CDR3 DNA sequence: TGTGCCAGTAAGAAGAGAGACCTATGGGAAAAACTGTTTTTT. This codes for CASKKRDLWEKLFF.

The V gene is TRBV7-9, the J gene TRBJ2-3; 13 positions match TRBD2. This CDR3 comprises 16 residues. The trim removed 6 bases at V and 5 bases at J, leaving 8 bases unmatched. The V gene's germline CDR1 is SEHNR and CDR2 FQNEAQ (reference sequence). This chain's CDR3 is CASSLTSGGRGDTQYF. The CDR3 DNA sequence: TGTGCCAGCAGTTTGACTAGCGGGGGGCGGGGAGATACGCAGTATTTT.

This sequence joins TRBV29-1 and TRBJ2-7, with D perhaps being TRBD1 or TRBD2 (5 bases each). From germline, CDR1 is SQVTM and CDR2 ANQGSEA. The V end lost 2 bases, the J end lost 2 bases, and 13 bases lay between the germline ends. This CDR3 has 14 amino acids. CDR3: CSVESPTGPYEQYF. Written as DNA, the CDR3 is TGCAGCGTTGAATCCCCGACGGGGCCCTACGAGCAGTACTTC.

The V call is TRBV9, the J call TRBJ2-3; TRBD2 aligns across 9 bases. The germline gives CDR1 SGDLS, CDR2 YYNGEE. With 0 bases clipped from V and 0 bases from J, the junction kept 5 bases outside the gene matches. The CDR3 consists of 17 residues. CDR3 DNA: TGTGCCAGCAGCGTAGGGAAGCTAGCGGGGAGCACAGATACGCAGTATTTT. This codes for CASSVGKLAGSTDTQYF.

This chain uses TRBV19 with TRBJ2-7; TRBD1 aligns across 9 bases. Losses at the gene ends were 2 bases for V and 5 bases for J; bases not matched to a gene: 7. Germline V CDR1 and CDR2: LNHDA, SQIVND (reference sequence). CDR3 length equals 15 residues. The CDR3 region is CASSITGQGVNEQYF. The CDR3 coding sequence is TGTGCCAGTAGTATAACGGGACAGGGTGTCAACGAGCAGTACTTC.

The chain uses TRBV23-1 and TRBJ2-6; unclear D gene. TRBV23-1 is sorted into the ORF group, with uncertain function. V lost 4 bases and J 1 base, leaving 8 bases between the germline ends. This CDR3 is built from 15 residues. This chain's CDR3 is CASSLPVSGANVLTF. CDR3 DNA: TGCGCCAGCAGTCTCCCGGTTTCTGGGGCCAACGTCCTGACTTTC.

The J gene is TRBJ2-7, the V gene TRBV6-1, with unresolved D. The V end was cut by 0 bases, the J end by 3 bases, with 12 bases between. The CDR3 has 15 residues. From germline, CDR1 is MNHNS and CDR2 SASEGT. The CDR3 DNA reads TGTGCCAGCAGTGAAGCGCTAGGGCCCATCTACGAGCAGTACTTC. Translating it yields CASSEALGPIYEQYF.

The chain uses TRBV5-6 and TRBJ2-3, with 14 bases lining up with TRBD2. CDR3 size: 17 residues. Germline CDR1 reads SGHDT; CDR2 reads YYEEEE. V lost 2 bases, J lost 6 bases, and 8 bases stayed unmatched. CDR3 amino acids: CASSLSTSGGAGDTQYF. The CDR3, as DNA: TGTGCCAGCAGCTTATCGACTAGCGGGGGGGCCGGGGATACGCAGTATTTT.

This rearrangement joins TRBV9 to TRBJ2-2; TRBD1 might be the D (6 bases). Trimming removed 1 base at V and 5 bases at J, with 9 bases between. The CDR3 extends over 14 amino acids. Germline values: CDR1 SGDLS, CDR2 YYNGEE. CDR3 DNA: TGTGCCAGCAGCGTACTCAGGGGTACCGGGGAGCTGTTTTTT. The encoded protein is CASSVLRGTGELFF.

The rearrangement links TRBV4-1 to TRBJ2-6; 11 bases align to TRBD1. Germline V lookup: CDR1 MGHRA, CDR2 YSYEKL. The CDR3 is 16 residues long. V shed 6 bases and J 1 base; nucleotides not matched to a gene: 2. CDR3 nucleotides: TGCGCCAGCAGAGGGACAGGGGGTTCTGGGGCCAACGTCCTGACTTTC. Protein: CASRGTGGSGANVLTF.

V is TRBV9 and J is TRBJ2-1; D gene unclear. Trimming cost V 3 bases and J 4 bases, with 8 bases left between them. This CDR3 contains 13 residues. Germline values: CDR1 SGDLS, CDR2 YYNGEE. The CDR3: CASSGVSYNEQFF. The CDR3 DNA reads as TGTGCCAGCAGCGGTGTATCGTACAATGAGCAGTTCTTC.

The gene calls are TRBV5-1 and TRBJ2-7, with 8 bases fitting TRBD1. In germline, CDR1 is SGHRS, CDR2 YFSETQ. V trimming: 3 bases; J trimming: 3 bases; junction bases outside the gene matches: 11. The CDR3 consists of 16 residues. The DNA of the CDR3 is TGCGCCAGCAGCTATCTACCCAGGGGGCAAAGCTACGAGCAGTACTTC. Protein sequence: CASSYLPRGQSYEQYF.

The V call is TRBV27, the J call TRBJ2-2; 9 nucleotides agree with TRBD1. Trimming removed 8 bases from V and 4 bases from J; junction bases left unmatched: 2. Germline V gene sequence: CDR1 MNHEY, CDR2 SMNVEV (reference sequence). The CDR3 loop spans 13 amino acids. DNA for the CDR3: TGTGCCAGCGGGACAGGGAGCACCGGGGAGCTGTTTTTT. It is translated as CASGTGSTGELFF.

The chain recombines TRBV30 with TRBJ1-1; D may be TRBD1 (6 bases). The CDR3 is made up of 12 amino acids. Germline values: CDR1 GTSNPN, CDR2 SVGIG (reference sequence). The V end lost 3 bases, the J end lost 6 bases, and 11 bases lay between the germline ends. CDR3 sequence (DNA): TGTGCCTGGAGGGGAGGGGGGCCTGAAGCTTTCTTT. As protein: CAWRGGGPEAFF. Based on the CDR3 plus reference TRBV30 and TRBJ1-1, the full variable domain is SQTIHQWPATLVQPVGSPLSLECTVEGTSNPNLYWYRQAAGRGLQLLFYSVGIGQISSEVPQNLSASRPQDRQFILSSKKLLLSDSGFYLCAWRGGGPEAFFGQGTRLTVV.

This rearrangement joins TRBV5-4 to TRBJ2-7; no definite D call. The CDR3 spans 14 residues. Germline V gene lookup returns CDR1 SGHNT and CDR2 YYREEE (reference sequence). V dropped 4 bases and J dropped 0 bases, with 11 bases sitting between them. Here the CDR3 reads CASSPGTYSYEQYF. The CDR3 nucleotides read TGTGCCAGCAGCCCTGGAACATACTCCTACGAGCAGTACTTC.

V is TRBV4-1 and J is TRBJ2-3, with D uncertain. The V gene lost 2 bases and the J gene lost 2 bases, with 11 bases spanning the gap. The CDR3 is 15 amino acids. Germline CDR1 MGHRA, CDR2 YSYEKL. The CDR3 reads CASSQPLGNTDTQYF. CDR3 bases: TGCGCCAGCAGCCAACCCCTAGGGAACACAGATACGCAGTATTTT.

V and J are TRBV5-5 and TRBJ1-5, with a possible D match to TRBD1 (6 bases). This CDR3 spans 13 amino acids. V was trimmed by 2 bases and J by 5 bases, leaving 8 bases between them. The germline V gene encodes CDR1 SGHKS and CDR2 YYEKEE (reference sequence). CDR3 nucleotide sequence: TGTGCCAGCAGCTTACAGGGTTATCAGCCCCAGCATTTT. It specifies CASSLQGYQPQHF.

The chain employs TRBV2 and TRBJ1-6; D is ambiguous. CDR1 is SNHLY and CDR2 is FYNNEI in the germline V gene. V was pared by 7 bases and J by 10 bases, with 8 bases between. The CDR3 totals 11 residues. The CDR3 loop is CASTSSSPLHF. The CDR3, as DNA: TGTGCCAGCACCAGCAGCTCACCCCTCCACTTT. Combining the CDR3 with reference TRBV2 and TRBJ1-6 gives the whole variable domain EPEVTQTPSHQVTQMGQEVILRCVPISNHLYFYWYRQILGQKVEFLVSFYNNEISEKSEIFDDQFSVERPDGSNFTLKIRSTKLEDSAMYFCASTSSSPLHFGNGTRLTVT.

J is TRBJ2-7 and V is TRBV19, with a weak D call TRBD1 (5 bases). The CDR3 is 13 amino acids. Per germline, CDR1 LNHDA and CDR2 SQIVND (reference sequence). The V end lost 4 bases, the J end lost 0 bases, and 7 bases lay between the germline ends. CDR3 sequence: CASSTTASYEQYF. The CDR3 DNA follows: TGTGCCAGTAGTACGACAGCCTCCTACGAGCAGTACTTC.

This chain connects TRBV11-2 to TRBJ2-5; D might be TRBD1 (5 bases). Germline loops: CDR1 SGHAT, CDR2 FQNNGV. This CDR3 spans 15 amino acids. V dropped 0 bases and J dropped 1 base, with 9 bases sitting between them. This chain's CDR3 is CASSLEEQVQETQYF. CDR3 DNA sequence: TGTGCCAGCAGCTTAGAGGAACAGGTCCAAGAGACCCAGTACTTC.

The chain couples TRBV27 to TRBJ2-2; D remains unclear. Germline V gene sequence: CDR1 MNHEY, CDR2 SMNVEV (reference sequence). V was trimmed by 10 bases and J by 0 bases, leaving 12 bases between them. The CDR3 covers 14 residues. The CDR3 DNA reads as TGTGCCACCCTGGCAGCCGCGAACACCGGGGAGCTGTTTTTT. Translation: CATLAAANTGELFF.

This chain connects TRBV11-3 to TRBJ2-7, with a weak D call TRBD1 (5 bases). V was shortened by 2 bases and J by 7 bases, with 15 bases between the two germline ends. The CDR3 contains 14 residues. The germline V gene has CDR1 SGHNT and CDR2 YENEEA. CDR3 loop: CASSLCVTEYEQYF. The DNA for the CDR3 is TGTGCCAGCAGCTTATGTGTGACAGAATATGAGCAGTACTTC. The full variable domain, with the rest looked up from reference TRBV11-3 and TRBJ2-7, is EAGVVQSPRYKIIEKKQPVAFWCNPISGHNTLYWYLQNLGQGPELLIRYENEEAVDDSQLPKDRFSAERLKGVDSTLKIQPAELGDSAVYLCASSLCVTEYEQYFGPGTRLTVT.

The chain carries TRBV10-3 and TRBJ2-1; 11 bases agree with TRBD1. The CDR3 totals 15 residues. V shed 3 bases, J shed 7 bases, and the junction held 5 bases outside the gene matches. The germline V gene encodes CDR1 ENHRY and CDR2 SYGVKD. The CDR3 DNA reads as TGTGCCATCAGTGACCCGGGACAGGGGGGGAATGAGCAGTTCTTC. Translating it yields CAISDPGQGGNEQFF.

This chain links TRBV2 with TRBJ2-3, with 12 bases identical to TRBD2. The CDR3 has 16 amino acids. V was clipped by 1 base and J by 2 bases; unmatched bases: 1. CDR1 and CDR2 from the germline V gene are SNHLY and FYNNEI. CDR3 amino acids: CASSEGTSGVTDTQYF. CDR3 nucleotide sequence: TGTGCCAGCAGTGAAGGGACTAGCGGGGTCACAGATACGCAGTATTTT.

The chain recombines TRBV5-6 with TRBJ1-3, with D tentatively TRBD1 (5 bases). Germline CDR1 and CDR2: SGHDT and YYEEEE. The V and J ends lost 4 bases and 0 bases respectively, with 11 bases between them. The CDR3 has 15 residues. The CDR3 sequence: CASSIRGPSGNTIYF. CDR3 DNA: TGTGCCAGCAGCATCCGGGGCCCCTCTGGAAACACCATATATTTT.